The 15 T cell receptor beta chains listed next were all sequenced from one sample in a study of molecular identifiers for immune sequencing clone quantification. MiXCR was run by TCRdb on the PCR reads, yielding one entry per CDR3 protein. The sample records under 65,000 distinct CDR3 sequences, around 27% being singletons. Source material: naive CD8+ T cells from blood, with Jurkat cell RNA spiked in. Subset of the sample: FACS-sorted CD8+CD4-CCR7+CD45RA+ naive T cells. The receptors stem from a human donor in good health. Some libraries in this study had Jurkat cell RNA spiked in.

To note about this clonotype: An end of the junction differs from the germline gene, which may be a read error. The chain is built from TRBV28 and TRBJ2-7, with D tentatively TRBD2 (5 bases). Germline V gene data show CDR1 as MDHEN and CDR2 as SYDVKM. The CDR3 loop spans 16 amino acids. The CDR3 DNA reads as TGTGCCAGCTGTTTCTGGCGGCGGACTGGTTCCTACGAGCAGTACTTC. This encodes CASCFWRRTGSYEQYF.

This clonotype was recorded at least ten times. This chain connects TRBV6-5 to TRBJ2-2, with D perhaps matching TRBD1 or TRBD2 (5 bases each). V was clipped by 5 bases and J by 6 bases, with 10 bases between them. The CDR3 consists of 13 residues. Germline-derived CDR1 and CDR2 are MNHEY and SVGAGI. The CDR3: CASSGTPPGELFF. In DNA, the CDR3 is TGTGCCAGCAGTGGGACCCCGCCCGGGGAGCTGTTTTTT.

On this clonotype: This may come from a read error, since a much larger clone is one base off. The V call is TRBV7-9, the J call TRBJ2-3, with TRBD1 identical over 9 bases. With V trimmed by 5 bases and J by 0 bases, 9 bases remained unmatched. The CDR3 has 17 residues. Germline V gives CDR1 SEHNR, CDR2 FQNEAQ (reference sequence). The CDR3: CASSTRPGTGSTDTQYF. CDR3 bases: TGTGCCAGCAGCACGAGACCCGGGACAGGGAGCACAGATACGCAGTATTTT. Full variable domain (remainder filled in from reference TRBV7-9 and TRBJ2-3): DTGVSQNPRHKITKRGQNVTFRCDPISEHNRLYWYRQTLGQGPEFLTYFQNEAQLEKSRLLSDRFSAERPKGSFSTLEIQRTEQGDSAMYLCASSTRPGTGSTDTQYFGPGTRLTVL.

The table lists this clonotype with many counts. The genes are TRBV7-9 and TRBJ1-1; 7 bases agree with TRBD1. V shed 10 bases, J shed 3 bases, and the junction held 8 bases outside the gene matches. CDR3 length equals 13 residues. Germline V CDR1 and CDR2: SEHNR, FQNEAQ (reference sequence). In DNA, the CDR3 is TGTGCCACCATGGACAGGTTGGACACTGAAGCTTTCTTT. Its protein is CATMDRLDTEAFF.

Regarding this clonotype: A much larger clonotype is one base distant, so this may be a read error. The chain carries TRBV24-1 and TRBJ2-2; D perhaps matches TRBD2 (5 bases). The CDR3 is made up of 16 amino acids. Looked up from germline, CDR1 is KGHDR and CDR2 is SFDVKD. CDR3 sequence reads: CATSDLGAVNAGELFF. The DNA for the CDR3 is TGTGCCACCAGTGATTTAGGAGCGGTGAACGCCGGGGAGCTGTTTTTT.

This CDR3 is CSVVLGRYEQYF. CDR3 DNA: TGCAGCGTTGTGTTAGGGAGGTACGAGCAGTACTTC. This chain connects TRBV29-1 to TRBJ2-7, with D possibly matching TRBD2 (6 bases). CDR1 and CDR2 (germline): SQVTM, ANQGSEA. This CDR3 spans 12 amino acids. V gave up 4 bases and J gave up 4 bases, with 11 bases separating them.

This clonotype was counted many times. The chain is built from TRBV6-5 and TRBJ2-3, with 10 bases that match TRBD1. The CDR3 has 15 amino acids. CDR1 and CDR2 from the germline V gene are MNHEY and SVGAGI. V shed 5 bases and J 3 bases; nucleotides not matched to a gene: 5. CDR3 sequence reads: CASSQTGGGTDTQYF. The CDR3 DNA reads as TGTGCCAGCAGTCAGACAGGGGGCGGGACAGATACGCAGTATTTT.

This clonotype was observed a few times. An end of the junction does not agree with germline; a read error may underlie this. CDR3 nucleotides: TGTGCCAGCAGCAGCCGGGACAGGGAAAAAGAGCCCCAGTACTTC. Translated: CASSSRDREKEPQYF. This rearrangement joins TRBV7-9 to TRBJ2-5, with TRBD1 identical over 9 bases. CDR1 is SEHNR and CDR2 is FQNEAQ in the germline V gene (reference sequence). The CDR3 is made up of 15 amino acids.

For this clonotype: This may be a read error, as it is one base from a much larger clone. The chain links TRBV30 to TRBJ1-2; 10 bases fit TRBD1. Per germline, CDR1 GTSNPN and CDR2 SVGIG (reference sequence). The CDR3 sequence is 15 residues long. The CDR3 loop is CAWSVTGGRNYGYAF. For the CDR3, the DNA is TGTGCCTGGAGTGTGACAGGGGGCAGAAACTATGGCTACGCCTTC.

This clonotype was found a few times. The rearrangement uses TRBV11-2 and TRBJ2-1; D is undetermined. Germline V gene sequence: CDR1 SGHAT, CDR2 FQNNGV. V shed 4 bases and J shed 0 bases, with 7 bases lying between them. The CDR3 is 14 amino acids. In nucleotides, the CDR3 is TGTGCCAGCAGCTCCCATGGCTCCTACAATGAGCAGTTCTTC. Its translation is CASSSHGSYNEQFF.

This clonotype was recorded at least ten times. The genes are TRBV30 and TRBJ2-7; possible D gene TRBD2, 6 bases. The CDR3 covers 14 residues. Trimming removed 2 bases at V and 0 bases at J, with 11 bases between. Germline V gene data show CDR1 as GTSNPN and CDR2 as SVGIG (reference sequence). CDR3 protein: CAWSWGDSSYEQYF. The CDR3 region has the DNA TGTGCCTGGAGTTGGGGGGATAGCTCCTACGAGCAGTACTTC.

This clonotype came up many times. CDR3 sequence reads: CASSFRGQNEQYF. The CDR3 DNA is TGTGCCAGCAGTTTCAGGGGTCAAAACGAGCAGTACTTC. The V gene is TRBV12-3 or TRBV12-4, the J gene TRBJ2-7; tentatively, D is TRBD1 (6 bases). This CDR3 is built from 13 residues. Trimming removed 3 bases at V and 5 bases at J, with 11 bases between.

V gene TRBV7-9 combines with J gene TRBJ2-1; 7 bases align to TRBD2. The CDR3 is made up of 15 amino acids. Germline V gives CDR1 SEHNR, CDR2 FQNEAQ (reference sequence). The junction had 10 bases not matched to a gene; V was cut back by 5 bases and J by 6 bases. The CDR3 protein is CASSPLEGGSNEQFF. The CDR3 DNA follows: TGTGCCAGCAGCCCCCTTGAGGGCGGGAGCAATGAGCAGTTCTTC. Full variable domain (rest looked up from reference TRBV7-9 and TRBJ2-1): DTGVSQNPRHKITKRGQNVTFRCDPISEHNRLYWYRQTLGQGPEFLTYFQNEAQLEKSRLLSDRFSAERPKGSFSTLEIQRTEQGDSAMYLCASSPLEGGSNEQFFGPGTRLTVL.

A remark on this clonotype: A much larger clone lies one base from this, so it may be a read error. The chain has TRBV5-6 and TRBJ1-1; D is undetermined. Looked up from germline, CDR1 is SGHDT and CDR2 is YYEEEE. The CDR3 extends over 14 amino acids. DNA of the CDR3: TGTGCCAGCAGCTTGTTTGCGGGAAACACTGAAGCTTCCTTT. Its protein is CASSLFAGNTEASF.

This clonotype was counted ten times or more. The chain links TRBV4-3 to TRBJ2-1, with 7 nucleotides matching TRBD1. The ends lost 0 bases at V and 3 bases at J; junction bases unmatched: 5. CDR1 is LGHNA and CDR2 is YSLEER in the germline V gene. There are 16 residues in the CDR3. This CDR3 reads CASSQDSTGNYNEQFF. The CDR3 DNA reads TGCGCCAGCAGCCAAGATTCGACAGGGAACTACAATGAGCAGTTCTTC.